These T cell receptor beta chains were read from a single sample in a study of blood T cell repertoires in COVID-19. The data were produced by immunoSEQ multiplex PCR, yet TCRdb's version contains in-frame clones alone and is incomplete. The data contain 100,000 to 150,000 clones, 65% to 90% of them singletons. The specimen was peripheral blood. These receptors were obtained from a woman older than 75 with acute or convalescent COVID-19. The CDR3 runs from the conserved cysteine through the conserved F or W. D genes are given only for firm matches. Clone sizes are given selectively: once, few, many, or a class where the clone is expanded.

v_call: TRBV5-1; d_call: NA; j_call: TRBJ1-2; clone_size: NA; cdr3_nt: TGCGCCAGCACTGAAGGGGGGGTTAACTATGGCTACACCTTC; cdr3_aa: CASTEGGVNYGYTF
v_call: TRBV19; d_call: NA; j_call: TRBJ2-4; clone_size: NA; cdr3_nt: TGTGCCAGTAGTATCGGCAGGGGGGAGAAAAACATTCAGTACTTC; cdr3_aa: CASSIGRGEKNIQYF
v_call: TRBV3-1/TRBV3-2; d_call: NA; j_call: TRBJ1-3; clone_size: NA; cdr3_nt: TGTGCCAGCAGCCACTCTCGGGTGAACTCTGGAAACACCATATATTTT; cdr3_aa: CASSHSRVNSGNTIYF
v_call: TRBV7-6; d_call: TRBD1; j_call: TRBJ1-3; clone_size: NA; cdr3_nt: TGTGCCAGCAGCGCGGTTAGAGGGGGCCATGGAAACACCATATATTTT; cdr3_aa: CASSAVRGGHGNTIYF
v_call: TRBV7-2; d_call: NA; j_call: TRBJ2-3; clone_size: NA; cdr3_nt: TGTGCCAGCAGCTTAGGTTCGGGCGGGGAGGTTACGCAGTATTTT; cdr3_aa: CASSLGSGGEVTQYF
v_call: TRBV3-1/TRBV3-2; d_call: NA; j_call: TRBJ2-5; clone_size: NA; cdr3_nt: TGTGCCAGCAGCCAAGGATATGCGGGGCGGGAGACCCAGTACTTC; cdr3_aa: CASSQGYAGRETQYF
v_call: TRBV3-1/TRBV3-2; d_call: TRBD2; j_call: TRBJ2-5; clone_size: few; cdr3_nt: TGTGCCAGCAGCCCGGGACTAGCGGAAGAGACCCAGTACTTC; cdr3_aa: CASSPGLAEETQYF
v_call: TRBV6-5; d_call: NA; j_call: TRBJ1-5; clone_size: NA; cdr3_nt: TGTGCCGTTGCGGGCGTGGGGCAGCCCCAGCATTTT; cdr3_aa: CAVAGVGQPQHF
v_call: TRBV6-1; d_call: NA; j_call: TRBJ1-2; clone_size: NA; cdr3_nt: TGTGCCAGCAGGACGGGAAACTATGGCTACACCTTC; cdr3_aa: CASRTGNYGYTF
v_call: TRBV2; d_call: TRBD1; j_call: TRBJ1-2; clone_size: NA; cdr3_nt: TGTGCCAGCACCACGTTACAGGGGACGGGCTACACCTTC; cdr3_aa: CASTTLQGTGYTF
v_call: TRBV9; d_call: NA; j_call: TRBJ2-5; clone_size: NA; cdr3_nt: TGTGCCAGCAGCTCTACCCCAGGGGAAGGGGAGACCCAGTACTTC; cdr3_aa: CASSSTPGEGETQYF
v_call: TRBV18; d_call: NA; j_call: TRBJ1-1; clone_size: few; cdr3_nt: TGTGCCAGCTCACCACCGGAGGGGAGGATCACTGAAGCTTTCTTT; cdr3_aa: CASSPPEGRITEAFF
v_call: TRBV5-1; d_call: NA; j_call: TRBJ1-2; clone_size: NA; cdr3_nt: TGCGCCAGCGCGACGAATCAAGGGCGACAGGCTGATGGCTACACCTTC; cdr3_aa: CASATNQGRQADGYTF
v_call: TRBV18; d_call: TRBD1; j_call: TRBJ1-4; clone_size: NA; cdr3_nt: TGTGCCAGCTCACCACCGAGGACAGGGAATGAAAAACTGTTTTTT; cdr3_aa: CASSPPRTGNEKLFF
v_call: TRBV5-1; d_call: NA; j_call: TRBJ1-3; clone_size: NA; cdr3_nt: TGCGCCAGCAGCTTGGTAGGGACTGCTGGAAACACCATATATTTT; cdr3_aa: CASSLVGTAGNTIYF
v_call: TRBV4-1; d_call: TRBD1; j_call: TRBJ1-4; clone_size: NA; cdr3_nt: TGCGCCAGCAGCCAAAAGACAGGGTTTGCTACTAATGAAAAACTGTTTTTT; cdr3_aa: CASSQKTGFATNEKLFF
v_call: TRBV18; d_call: TRBD1; j_call: TRBJ2-6; clone_size: NA; cdr3_nt: TGTGCCAGCTCACGCTTGACAGGGGGCGCGATCTCTGGGGCCAACGTCCTGACTTTC; cdr3_aa: CASSRLTGGAISGANVLTF
v_call: TRBV6-4; d_call: NA; j_call: TRBJ1-1; clone_size: NA; cdr3_nt: TGTGCCAGCAGAGAGACAGGAGAGAACACTGAAGCTTTCTTT; cdr3_aa: CASRETGENTEAFF
v_call: TRBV6-1; d_call: NA; j_call: TRBJ2-3; clone_size: NA; cdr3_nt: TGTGCCAGCAGGGAGGGCAGTGTGGCAGATACGCAGTATTTT; cdr3_aa: CASREGSVADTQYF
v_call: TRBV5-4; d_call: TRBD2; j_call: TRBJ2-3; clone_size: NA; cdr3_nt: TGTGCCAGCAGCAACCCGCTAGCGGGGGCAGATACGCAGTATTTT; cdr3_aa: CASSNPLAGADTQYF
v_call: TRBV2; d_call: NA; j_call: TRBJ1-4; clone_size: NA; cdr3_nt: TGTGCCAGCAGGGGCCCTGGTCCCAAACTGTTTTTT; cdr3_aa: CASRGPGPKLFF
v_call: TRBV6-6; d_call: NA; j_call: TRBJ2-2; clone_size: NA; cdr3_nt: TGTGCCAGCAGCACGGGGACCGGGGAGCTGTTTTTT; cdr3_aa: CASSTGTGELFF
v_call: TRBV15; d_call: NA; j_call: TRBJ1-6; clone_size: NA; cdr3_nt: TGTGCCACCAGCACGCAGGGAAGATCCTATAATTCACCCCTCCACTTT; cdr3_aa: CATSTQGRSYNSPLHF
v_call: TRBV3-1/TRBV3-2; d_call: NA; j_call: TRBJ1-2; clone_size: once; cdr3_nt: TGTGCCAGCAGCCCCCGCGGGGGCTCTGGCTACACCTTC; cdr3_aa: CASSPRGGSGYTF
v_call: TRBV29-1; d_call: NA; j_call: TRBJ1-1; clone_size: NA; cdr3_nt: TGCAGCGTTGAAGCCCAGACTAACACTGAAGCTTTCTTT; cdr3_aa: CSVEAQTNTEAFF
v_call: TRBV10-3; d_call: NA; j_call: TRBJ1-4; clone_size: NA; cdr3_nt: TGTGCCATCAGTGAGCGGGAAGTAGGCACTAATGAAAAACTGTTTTTT; cdr3_aa: CAISEREVGTNEKLFF
v_call: TRBV29-1; d_call: TRBD1; j_call: TRBJ1-2; clone_size: few; cdr3_nt: TGCAGCGTTCTTACAGGGGATACTGGCTACACCTTC; cdr3_aa: CSVLTGDTGYTF
v_call: TRBV6-5; d_call: NA; j_call: TRBJ1-5; clone_size: NA; cdr3_nt: TGTGCCACCTCCCCCAGGCGTCATAGCAATCAGCCCCAGCATTTT; cdr3_aa: CATSPRRHSNQPQHF
v_call: TRBV3-1/TRBV3-2; d_call: NA; j_call: TRBJ2-1; clone_size: NA; cdr3_nt: TGTGCCAGCAGCCAGCTCCTAGAGCAGTTCTTC; cdr3_aa: CASSQLLEQFF